The text below deals with one T cell receptor beta chain. Its target is not known. The data derive from a study of early T cells in non-severe SARS-CoV-2 infection. Study as a whole: Bulk RNA isolated from unsorted whole blood underwent sequencing; chains were not paired.

Unique molecular identifier tags were affixed to discrete cDNA molecules. TCRdb recomputed calls from the 5' RACE reads with MiXCR, one row per CDR3 protein. The table shows about 64,000 distinct CDR3 sequences, with roughly 12% occurring only once. CDR3 size: 15 residues. V dropped 0 bases and J dropped 5 bases, with 14 bases sitting between them. Germline V gives CDR1 GTSNPN, CDR2 SVGIG (reference sequence). Study observations and caveats: VDJdb matching favored anti-spike CD8 responses, missing private and CD4 specificities.

The material sequenced was whole blood, taken at baseline. The gene calls are TRBV30 and TRBJ2-1, with D tentatively TRBD2 (6 bases). The receptor comes from an adult who was a healthcare worker with PCR-confirmed SARS-CoV-2 infection or an uninfected control (not recorded which). CDR3: CAWSVEGLANNEQFF. The CDR3 DNA sequence: TGTGCCTGGAGTGTAGAAGGTCTAGCGAACAATGAGCAGTTCTTC. The entire variable domain, with the rest obtained from reference TRBV30 and TRBJ2-1, is as follows: SQTIHQWPATLVQPVGSPLSLECTVEGTSNPNLYWYRQAAGRGLQLLFYSVGIGQISSEVPQNLSASRPQDRQFILSSKKLLLSDSGFYLCAWSVEGLANNEQFFGPGTRLTVL.